A single sample is the source of the 8 T cell receptor beta chains below, sequenced in a study of cytomegalovirus exposure and HLA in healthy donors listed by TCRdb under 2017. The protocol used for the library was the immunoSEQ multiplex PCR assay. For the multiplex PCR, a mixture combining 60 forward primers for TCR Vbeta segments and 13 reverse primers for TCR Jbeta segments was used. TCRdb limited this immuneACCESS table to in-frame rearrangements with V and J called. A share of clones is missing; checked studies link under half to unresolved V genes, and the rest is unexplained. The sample records about 120,000 clones, about 75% of which are singletons. The ten biggest clones cover 30% of the sample. The sequenced sample consisted of PBMCs. The receptors stem from a man between 60 and 75 years old in good health and CMV-seropositive.

The V and J genes are TRBV29-1 and TRBJ2-1, with D possibly being TRBD2 (6 bases). V was trimmed by 7 bases and J by 8 bases, leaving 21 bases between them. The length of the CDR3 is 14 residues. Germline loops: CDR1 SQVTM, CDR2 ANQGSEA. The CDR3: CSGSQGLPIDEQFF. DNA of the CDR3: TGCAGCGGCTCCCAGGGACTTCCAATCGATGAGCAGTTCTTC.

This chain connects TRBV5-1 to TRBJ2-3; D is ambiguous. The length of the CDR3 is 14 residues. Germline CDR1 reads SGHRS; CDR2 reads YFSETQ. Trimming pared 2 bases from V and 2 bases from J, leaving 9 bases between. As DNA, the CDR3 is TGCGCCAGCAGCTTTGAGCTTTCCACAGATACGCAGTATTTT. Residues: CASSFELSTDTQYF.

J is TRBJ1-3 and V is TRBV27, with D tentatively TRBD1 (5 bases). The CDR3 has 15 residues. The V gene's germline CDR1 is MNHEY and CDR2 SMNVEV (reference sequence). V dropped 5 bases and J dropped 0 bases, with 11 bases sitting between them. The CDR3 here is CASSPEGASGNTIYF. The DNA for the CDR3 is TGTGCCAGCAGTCCCGAAGGGGCCTCTGGAAACACCATATATTTT.

This rearrangement joins TRBV6-1 to TRBJ2-7; TRBD1 might be the D (5 bases). Trimming stripped 1 base from V and 4 bases from J, with 11 bases between. The CDR3 runs to 14 residues. Germline lookup yields CDR1 MNHNS and CDR2 SASEGT. The CDR3 loop reads CASSEEQGKYEQYF. The CDR3 coding sequence is TGTGCCAGCAGTGAAGAGCAGGGAAAGTACGAGCAGTACTTC.

The V and J genes are TRBV6-5 and TRBJ1-2; unclear D gene. CDR3 length: 13 residues. V was trimmed by 1 base and J by 3 bases, leaving 6 bases between them. Per the germline V gene, CDR1 is MNHEY and CDR2 is SVGAGI. Here the CDR3 DNA reads TGTGCCAGCAGTTACTTGTCCTACTATGGCTACACCTTC. Protein: CASSYLSYYGYTF.

The chain recombines TRBV10-3 with TRBJ2-7; possibly TRBD1 for D (5 bases). There are 12 residues in the CDR3. Deletions cut 5 bases from V and 2 bases from J, with 7 bases between. The germline V gene encodes CDR1 ENHRY and CDR2 SYGVKD. The CDR3 here is CAISRGAYEQYF. CDR3 nucleotides: TGTGCCATCAGTAGGGGTGCCTACGAGCAGTACTTC.

V gene TRBV7-2 combines with J gene TRBJ1-1; 8 bases match TRBD1. Germline trimming cut 3 bases from V and 3 bases from J; bases unmatched to any gene: 3. This CDR3 comprises 14 residues. Looked up from germline, CDR1 is SGHTA and CDR2 is FQGNSA. The CDR3 reads CASSFYRGDTEAFF. CDR3 in DNA: TGTGCCAGCAGCTTTTACAGGGGGGACACTGAAGCTTTCTTT.

In this sample, this clone turned up many times. The chain uses TRBV5-4 and TRBJ2-3, with 7 bases lining up with TRBD2. V lost 2 bases to trimming and J lost 3 bases; unmatched junction nucleotides: 6. The CDR3 is 15 amino acids. Germline V gives CDR1 SGHNT, CDR2 YYREEE (reference sequence). The CDR3 DNA reads TGTGCCAGCAGCTTTTTTGGGGGGGGGACAGATACGCAGTATTTT. This codes for CASSFFGGGTDTQYF.